The 16 T cell receptor beta chains listed next were all sequenced from one sample in a study of blood T cell repertoires in COVID-19. Sequencing used immunoSEQ multiplex PCR; TCRdb keeps in-frame clones, though not all of them. The sample includes 51,000 or so clones, around nine tenths seen only once; the top ten take 7% to 9%. The sample taken for sequencing was peripheral blood. The receptors shown here come from an elderly man with active or convalescent COVID-19.

V usage is TRBV29-1 and J usage is TRBJ1-1; D remains unclear. The germline gives CDR1 SQVTM, CDR2 ANQGSEA. This CDR3 spans 13 amino acids. Trimming pared 6 bases from V and 0 bases from J, leaving 11 bases between. The CDR3 is CSVRQILNTEAFF. The CDR3 coding sequence is TGCAGCGTCCGCCAGATTTTGAACACTGAAGCTTTCTTT.

This sequence joins TRBV3-1 (or the pseudogene TRBV3-2) and TRBJ1-2; 9 bases are shared with TRBD1. Germline assignment: CDR1 LGHDT and CDR2 YNNKEL (reference sequence). The CDR3 runs to 14 residues. Trimming removed 3 bases from V and 5 bases from J; junction bases left unmatched: 4. CDR3 region: CASSHPGTGYGYTF. In DNA form, the CDR3 reads TGTGCCAGCAGCCATCCCGGGACAGGGTATGGCTACACCTTC.

The chain links TRBV24-1 to TRBJ1-1; D gene ambiguous. V shed 8 bases and J shed 4 bases, with 13 bases lying between them. Germline V gives CDR1 KGHDR, CDR2 SFDVKD. CDR3 size: 13 residues. This chain's CDR3 is CATTSRVGTEAFF. CDR3 coding DNA: TGTGCCACCACCTCGAGGGTAGGCACTGAAGCTTTCTTT.

The rearrangement joins TRBV4-1 to TRBJ2-1, with TRBD2 matching 9 bases. V gave up 6 bases and J gave up 2 bases; unmatched junction bases: 11. CDR3 length equals 17 residues. The germline V gene encodes CDR1 MGHRA and CDR2 YSYEKL. The CDR3 DNA is TGCGCCAGCAGACTTACACCGGGACTAGCCCCCTACAATGAGCAGTTCTTC. Amino acids: CASRLTPGLAPYNEQFF.

This chain links TRBV7-7 with TRBJ2-3; TRBD1 agrees at 7 bases. V trimming: 5 bases; J trimming: 6 bases; junction bases outside the gene matches: 5. Germline CDR1 reads SSHAT; CDR2 reads FNYEAQ (reference sequence). This CDR3 is built from 13 residues. The CDR3 nucleotides are TGTGCCAGCAGCACACAGGGGCCCGATACGCAGTATTTT. Protein: CASSTQGPDTQYF.

The chain couples TRBV5-4 to TRBJ1-2; 7 positions match TRBD1. The V gene's germline CDR1 is SGHNT and CDR2 YYREEE (reference sequence). There are 14 residues in the CDR3. V dropped 4 bases and J dropped 4; count of bases not matched to a gene: 7. Here the CDR3 reads CASSLVEGAYGYTF. CDR3 DNA: TGTGCCAGCAGCCTAGTAGAGGGGGCCTATGGCTACACCTTC.

This chain connects TRBV7-2 to TRBJ1-1; 9 bases line up with TRBD1. The CDR3 runs 14 residues. The junction had 6 bases not matched to a gene; V was cut back by 5 bases and J by 5 bases. Germline V CDR1 and CDR2: SGHTA, FQGNSA. CDR3 in DNA: TGTGCCAGCAGCCCCCCGGACAGGGGAACTGAAGCTTTCTTT. Protein: CASSPPDRGTEAFF.

CDR3 coding DNA: TGTGCCAGCAGCTTAGCGCGAGCAGGGGCAACGAACGGGGAGCTGTTTTTT. This codes for CASSLARAGATNGELFF. This chain uses TRBV7-2 with TRBJ2-2; tentative D call: TRBD1 (6 bases). CDR1 is SGHTA, CDR2 FQGNSA, per germline. V was pared by 0 bases and J by 7 bases, with 18 bases between. The CDR3 is 17 amino acids.

This rearrangement joins TRBV27 to TRBJ2-2, with TRBD1 as a possible D gene (5 bases). The germline V gene encodes CDR1 MNHEY and CDR2 SMNVEV (reference sequence). The CDR3 loop spans 14 amino acids. Trimming removed 4 bases at V and 4 bases at J, with 10 bases between. The CDR3 here is CASSSGWGTGELFF. The DNA for the CDR3 is TGTGCCAGCAGTTCAGGGTGGGGCACCGGGGAGCTGTTTTTT.

The chain joins TRBV25-1 to TRBJ1-2; no clear D gene. The germline V and J ends were trimmed by 6 bases and 8 bases, with 16 bases remaining between them. CDR3 size: 13 residues. The germline CDR1 and CDR2 sequences are MGHDK and SYGVNS. The CDR3 sequence: CASRPHSVGGYTF. CDR3 in DNA: TGTGCCAGCAGGCCGCACTCTGTGGGCGGCTACACCTTC.

The J gene is TRBJ2-7, the V gene TRBV3-1 (or the pseudogene TRBV3-2); 7 positions agree with TRBD1. The length of the CDR3 is 15 residues. Trimming cost V 4 bases and J 0 bases; bases outside gene matches: 6. Germline loops: CDR1 LGHDT, CDR2 YNNKEL (reference sequence). The CDR3 sequence: CASSPRDRASYEQYF. The CDR3 coding sequence is TGTGCCAGCAGCCCAAGGGACAGAGCCTCCTACGAGCAGTACTTC.

This clone has just a few counts. J is TRBJ2-7 and V is TRBV19; 7 bases are shared with TRBD1. The CDR3 sequence is 14 residues long. Germline trimming cut 7 bases from V and 0 bases from J; bases unmatched to any gene: 6. In germline, CDR1 is LNHDA, CDR2 SQIVND (reference sequence). In DNA, the CDR3 is TGTGCCAGTAAGATCGGGACAGCCTCCTACGAGCAGTACTTC. It yields the protein CASKIGTASYEQYF.

The chain uses TRBV9 and TRBJ2-1, with 12 nucleotides matching TRBD2. This CDR3 comprises 17 residues. V trimming: 0 bases; J trimming: 10 bases; junction bases outside the gene matches: 11. CDR1 is SGDLS, CDR2 YYNGEE, per germline. The CDR3 nucleotides are TGTGCCAGCAGCGTAGATATGATGACTAGCGGGGGCCGAGAGCAGTTCTTC. This codes for CASSVDMMTSGGREQFF. Using reference TRBV9 and TRBJ2-1 for the parts outside the CDR3, the full variable domain is DSGVTQTPKHLITATGQRVTLRCSPRSGDLSVYWYQQSLDQGLQFLIQYYNGEERAKGNILERFSAQQFPDLHSELNLSSLELGDSALYFCASSVDMMTSGGREQFFGPGTRLTVL.

As concerns this clone: One end of the junction varies from germline; a read error may be responsible. The V and J genes are TRBV12-3 or TRBV12-4 and TRBJ1-1; 7 bases are a match to TRBD1. This CDR3 has 10 amino acids. The CDR3 region has the DNA TGTGCCAGCAGTCCCCAGGGGGGCTCGTTT. The encoded protein is CASSPQGGSF.

V is TRBV4-3 and J is TRBJ2-6, with 8 bases matching TRBD2. The CDR3 covers 17 residues. V was clipped by 1 base and J by 4 bases; unmatched bases: 6. Germline V gives CDR1 LGHNA, CDR2 YSLEER. DNA of the CDR3: TGCGCCAGCAGCCAAGTCGGGGGGGCGGAAGGGGCCAACGTCCTGACTTTC. Its protein is CASSQVGGAEGANVLTF.

The J gene is TRBJ2-5, the V gene TRBV30; 10 nucleotides line up with TRBD2. The germline V gene encodes CDR1 GTSNPN and CDR2 SVGIG (reference sequence). After removal of 4 bases from V and 1 base from J, the junction contained 6 bases not matched to a gene. CDR3 size: 15 residues. CDR3 region: CAWTSGSRGQETQYF. The CDR3 DNA is TGTGCCTGGACTAGCGGGAGCAGGGGCCAAGAGACCCAGTACTTC.